The source of this TCR beta chain is a study of blood T cell repertoires in COVID-19 (dated by TCRdb to about 2020). With regard to the full study: Samples from collaborators originated in the United States, Italy and Spain and spanned both the acute and convalescent phases of COVID-19. The repertoires were released in a freely available public database meant as a resource for research on the immune response to SARS-CoV-2. HLA class I and class II types, where available, came from metadata supplied by the sample provider rather than from assay-based typing. Samples came from the ongoing ImmuneRACE study (first 160 participants) plus 1,254 subjects from 6 global collaborators. The material from the prospective study consisted of cDNA or gDNA derived from T cells, B-cell-depleted T cells, or PBMCs. Subjects who had been exposed to COVID-19, were actively infected with it, or had recovered from it provided the deeply sampled blood TCRbeta repertoires that made up the dataset. Nearly every sample came with metadata listing a de-identified subject ID, COVID-19 status, age in years and sex.

Collaborating institutions collected whole blood in K2EDTA tubes following their own protocols. For TCRbeta analysis, collaborators shipped samples in one of three forms: frozen whole blood, isolated PBMCs, or DNA extracted from either of those sample types. Beyond this particular receptor, the publication reports: The quantity of clinical and demographic metadata differed by source and by participant and was supplied without curation.

The immunoSEQ Assay, a bias-controlled multiplex PCR, was used to amplify TCRbeta CDR3 regions from genomic DNA. As for the original processing: Within the assay, amplification of reference gene primers was used to estimate how many nucleated cells each sample contained. Sequence reads were collapsed and filtered to measure the absolute abundance of every unique TCRbeta CDR3 rearrangement. For each sample, productive Simpson clonality was calculated by taking the square root of Simpson's diversity index across productive rearrangements. The table comes from immuneACCESS by way of TCRdb, which keeps in-frame sequences with V and J called. Part of the clones is missing from these tables; in studies checked, under half for an unresolved V gene and the rest for unknown reasons. The V and J calls and clone size were taken over from that table, and D and trimming were inferred from the DNA. Present in this sample are 65,000 to 75,000 clones, around 83% of which were seen just once. The ten largest clones take up roughly 43% of the sample.

From its cysteine to its phenylalanine, the CDR3 spans 15 amino acids. The entry retains the CDR3 DNA only, 45 bases that are in frame from base 1. The junction shows trimming of 2 bases on V and 2 bases on J, plus 13 bases between the germline ends. CDR1 and CDR2 are drawn from the germline V gene: KGHSH, LQKENI. Worth noting for this clone: Its recognized antigen is unknown. The record has no base qualities; no much larger clone is one base away.

The receptor comes from a man aged 80 or over with acute or convalescent COVID-19. The material sequenced was peripheral blood. The chain uses TRBV18 and TRBJ2-7; D gene: possibly TRBD1, on 6 matching bases. DNA sequence: TGTGCCAGCTCACCATTGTCCAGGGGCACCTACGAGCAGTACTTC. This translates into CASSPLSRGTYEQYF.